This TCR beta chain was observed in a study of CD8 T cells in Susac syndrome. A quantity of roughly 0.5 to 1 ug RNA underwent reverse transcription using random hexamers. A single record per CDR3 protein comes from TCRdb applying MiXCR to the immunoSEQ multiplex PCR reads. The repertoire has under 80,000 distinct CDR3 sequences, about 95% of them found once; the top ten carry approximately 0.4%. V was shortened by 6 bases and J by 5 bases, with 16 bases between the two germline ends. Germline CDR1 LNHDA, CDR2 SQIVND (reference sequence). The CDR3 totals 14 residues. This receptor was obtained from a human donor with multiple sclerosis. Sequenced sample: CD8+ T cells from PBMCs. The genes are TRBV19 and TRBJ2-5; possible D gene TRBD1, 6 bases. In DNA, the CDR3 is TGTGCCAGTAGAAAGGGGACACTTTTCGAGACCCAGTACTTC. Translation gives CASRKGTLFETQYF.